These 20 T cell receptor beta chains were sequenced from one sample in a study of T-cell reconstitution after alpha-beta-depleted transplantation in children. Preparing the TCRbeta library involved the use of unique molecular identifiers. Via MiXCR, TCRdb re-called the PCR reads, giving one row per CDR3 protein. This table holds over 150,000 distinct CDR3 sequences, about 14% found once. Sequences were derived from PBMCs from the stem cell graft donor, sampled from the stem cell graft. These receptors were obtained from a human donor who donated a stem cell graft to a child with acute lymphoblastic leukemia.

In its sample, this clonotype was seen many times. The chain combines TRBV6-5 with TRBJ2-1, with D possibly being TRBD1 (5 bases). Germline V lookup: CDR1 MNHEY, CDR2 SVGAGI. This CDR3 is 15 amino acids long. V lost 0 bases and J 7 bases, leaving 13 bases between the germline ends. CDR3 sequence (DNA): TGTGCCAGCAGTTACTCGGGCGGAAGGGGAAATGAGCAGTTCTTC. It codes for CASSYSGGRGNEQFF.

This chain connects TRBV20-1 to TRBJ2-1; 9 bases line up with TRBD2. This CDR3 has 13 residues. Per the germline V gene, CDR1 is DFQATT and CDR2 is SNEGSKA (reference sequence). CDR3 sequence: CGIAGEVKTEQFF. For the CDR3, the DNA is TGCGGGATAGCGGGAGAGGTTAAAACTGAGCAGTTCTTC.

With regard to this clonotype: A read error is possible here, since a much larger clone lies one base away. This chain joins TRBV29-1 and TRBJ2-7; 10 bases match TRBD1. The CDR3 spans 13 residues. V lost 7 bases and J lost 6; bases outside the gene matches: 9. Germline V gives CDR1 SQVTM, CDR2 ANQGSEA. Written as DNA, the CDR3 is TGCAGCGCTCGACAGGGGGCGCGGGCCGAGCAGTACTTC. Translated: CSARQGARAEQYF.

There are many counts of this clonotype. The V call is TRBV5-1, the J call TRBJ2-3; D remains unclear. This CDR3 is 15 amino acids long. Trimming took 1 base from V and 1 from J, leaving 10 bases between them. Germline V gene sequence: CDR1 SGHRS, CDR2 YFSETQ. This CDR3 is CASSLRASGTDTQYF. CDR3 DNA: TGCGCCAGCAGCTTGAGAGCTTCAGGCACAGATACGCAGTATTTT.

There are many counts of this clonotype. The chain recombines TRBV11-2 with TRBJ2-7, with D possibly TRBD1 on 6 matching bases. Germline-derived CDR1 and CDR2 are SGHAT and FQNNGV. The CDR3 contains 19 residues. Trimming stripped 5 bases from V and 3 bases from J, with 29 bases between. CDR3 residues: CASSPSPGTEGWGLYEQYF. DNA of the CDR3: TGTGCCAGCAGCCCGAGTCCCGGGACCGAAGGATGGGGGCTCTACGAGCAGTACTTC.

The sample holds many counts of this clonotype. The chain recombines TRBV20-1 with TRBJ2-5; perhaps TRBD2 as D (6 bases). The CDR3 length is 17 residues. V lost 8 bases to trimming and J lost 3 bases, with 28 bases between them. Germline V gene sequence: CDR1 DFQATT, CDR2 SNEGSKA (reference sequence). The CDR3 is CSSTPRPGTWREETQYF. The CDR3 nucleotides are TGCAGTTCCACACCCCGACCCGGGACCTGGAGGGAAGAGACCCAGTACTTC.

This clonotype was detected many times. The chain links TRBV7-9 to TRBJ1-4; D unresolved. Germline V gene lookup returns CDR1 SEHNR and CDR2 FQNEAQ (reference sequence). CDR3 length: 14 amino acids. Between the trimmed V and J ends, which lost 5 bases and 4 bases, there was a span of 11 bases. In DNA form, the CDR3 reads TGTGCCAGCAGCCCCAGTCGGGATAATGAAAAACTGTTTTTT. This encodes CASSPSRDNEKLFF.

This clonotype was seen many times. The chain employs TRBV27 and TRBJ2-1; 8 nucleotides line up with TRBD1. V lost 4 bases, J lost 0 bases, and 8 bases stayed unmatched. The CDR3 totals 17 residues. The germline gives CDR1 MNHEY, CDR2 SMNVEV (reference sequence). The CDR3 coding sequence is TGTGCCAGCAGTTCTTTCACCGGGACAGGCTCCTACAATGAGCAGTTCTTC. Residues: CASSSFTGTGSYNEQFF.

This clonotype was seen many times. The chain carries TRBV5-1 and TRBJ2-7; weak D call: TRBD2 (5 bases). There are 13 residues in the CDR3. The V end was cut by 4 bases, the J end by 0 bases, with 8 bases between. CDR1 and CDR2 from the germline V gene are SGHRS and YFSETQ. CDR3 in amino acids: CASSRGSSYEQYF. For the CDR3, the DNA is TGCGCCAGCAGCCGAGGGAGCTCCTACGAGCAGTACTTC.

This clonotype was counted ten times or more. This chain connects TRBV5-1 to TRBJ1-3, with no clear D. Germline CDR1 SGHRS, CDR2 YFSETQ. The CDR3 is made up of 14 amino acids. The V end lost 4 bases, the J end lost 0 bases, and 8 bases lay between the germline ends. The CDR3 DNA is TGCGCCAGCAGCCCCTCAATCTCTGGAAACACCATATATTTT. Translated: CASSPSISGNTIYF.

This clonotype occurred a few times. J is TRBJ1-4 and V is TRBV7-2; no clear D. Germline V CDR1 and CDR2: SGHTA, FQGNSA. V shed 4 bases and J shed 8 bases, with 17 bases lying between them. This CDR3 has 15 amino acids. This CDR3 reads CASSSPGPQREKLFF. As DNA, the CDR3 is TGTGCCAGCAGCTCACCGGGCCCCCAAAGGGAAAAACTGTTTTTT.

This clonotype was seen once. This may be a read error: a much more frequent sequence differs by one nucleotide. This chain links TRBV20-1 with TRBJ2-2; unclear D gene. Trimming stripped 1 base from V and 2 bases from J, with 11 bases between. The CDR3 extends over 15 amino acids. The V gene's germline CDR1 is DFQATT and CDR2 SNEGSKA (reference sequence). The CDR3 DNA is TGCAGTGCTAGAGGTTGGTCTTCCAACACCGGGGAGCTGTTTTTT. It codes for CSARGWSSNTGELFF.

The chain recombines TRBV13 with TRBJ2-7; tentative D call: TRBD2 (5 bases). CDR3 size: 14 residues. V lost 5 bases and J 0 bases, leaving 11 bases between the germline ends. Per the germline V gene, CDR1 is PRHDT and CDR2 is FYEKMQ (reference sequence). The CDR3 loop reads CASSRKGSSYEQYF. CDR3 nucleotide sequence: TGTGCCAGCAGCCGAAAAGGGAGCTCCTACGAGCAGTACTTC.

Concerning this clonotype itself: This may be a read error, as it is one base from a much larger clone. CDR3 sequence: CASSQDPRVITEAFF. DNA for the CDR3: TGCGCCAGCAGCCAAGATCCGAGGGTAATAACTGAAGCTTTCTTT. The chain uses TRBV4-1 and TRBJ1-1; D is unresolved. In germline, CDR1 is MGHRA, CDR2 YSYEKL. The V end lost 0 bases, the J end lost 5 bases, and 13 bases lay between the germline ends. This CDR3 contains 15 residues.

In this sample, this clonotype turned up many times. The rearrangement uses TRBV12-3 or TRBV12-4 and TRBJ1-2, with a weak D call TRBD1 (5 bases). CDR3 length: 17 amino acids. V was trimmed by 5 bases and J by 2 bases, leaving 21 bases between them. The CDR3 DNA reads TGTGCCAGCAGTCTCTCCGGGACCCTAAGAGGAAACTATGGCTACACCTTC. Its translation: CASSLSGTLRGNYGYTF.

At least ten counts were recorded for this clonotype. The chain links TRBV11-2 to TRBJ2-3; D is ambiguous. The CDR3 contains 11 residues. Per germline, CDR1 SGHAT and CDR2 FQNNGV. The germline V and J ends were trimmed by 8 bases and 5 bases, with 8 bases remaining between them. The CDR3 here is CASSVLDTQYF. As DNA, the CDR3 is TGTGCCAGCTCCGTACTAGATACGCAGTATTTT.

This clonotype was counted many times. This chain connects TRBV5-1 to TRBJ2-7; 13 positions agree with TRBD2. The CDR3 covers 16 residues. Germline trimming cut 3 bases from V and 6 bases from J; bases unmatched to any gene: 9. The germline CDR1 and CDR2 sequences are SGHRS and YFSETQ. The CDR3 DNA is TGCGCCAGCAGCTCGGGGGGACTAGCGGGATCCCGCGAGCAGTACTTC. It translates to CASSSGGLAGSREQYF.

This clonotype was counted a few times. This chain links TRBV29-1 with TRBJ2-3; 8 bases agree with TRBD1. With 5 bases clipped from V and 2 bases from J, the junction kept 21 bases outside the gene matches. This CDR3 has 19 amino acids. Germline V lookup: CDR1 SQVTM, CDR2 ANQGSEA. The CDR3, as DNA: TGCAGCGTTACACCCGGGACAGGAGGATCTGGATACCCCACAGATACGCAGTATTTT. It is translated as CSVTPGTGGSGYPTDTQYF.

This clonotype was seen many times. The chain couples TRBV6-5 to TRBJ2-2; the match to TRBD2 covers 15 bases. Per the germline V gene, CDR1 is MNHEY and CDR2 is SVGAGI. The CDR3 runs to 17 residues. V shed 0 bases, J shed 8 bases, and the junction held 4 bases outside the gene matches. DNA for the CDR3: TGTGCCAGCAGTTACTCTGGACTAGCGGGAGGGATAGGGGAGCTGTTTTTT. Translating gives CASSYSGLAGGIGELFF.

In this sample, this clonotype turned up many times. The chain employs TRBV5-1 and TRBJ2-1; 10 bases match TRBD2. Germline CDR1 SGHRS, CDR2 YFSETQ. The CDR3 has 19 residues. J gave up 1 base and V 0 bases, and 10 bases lay outside the gene matches. The CDR3 DNA reads as TGCGCCAGCAGCTTGGTGGCTAGCGGGAGTTACCCTTCCTACAATGAGCAGTTCTTC. Translation: CASSLVASGSYPSYNEQFF.